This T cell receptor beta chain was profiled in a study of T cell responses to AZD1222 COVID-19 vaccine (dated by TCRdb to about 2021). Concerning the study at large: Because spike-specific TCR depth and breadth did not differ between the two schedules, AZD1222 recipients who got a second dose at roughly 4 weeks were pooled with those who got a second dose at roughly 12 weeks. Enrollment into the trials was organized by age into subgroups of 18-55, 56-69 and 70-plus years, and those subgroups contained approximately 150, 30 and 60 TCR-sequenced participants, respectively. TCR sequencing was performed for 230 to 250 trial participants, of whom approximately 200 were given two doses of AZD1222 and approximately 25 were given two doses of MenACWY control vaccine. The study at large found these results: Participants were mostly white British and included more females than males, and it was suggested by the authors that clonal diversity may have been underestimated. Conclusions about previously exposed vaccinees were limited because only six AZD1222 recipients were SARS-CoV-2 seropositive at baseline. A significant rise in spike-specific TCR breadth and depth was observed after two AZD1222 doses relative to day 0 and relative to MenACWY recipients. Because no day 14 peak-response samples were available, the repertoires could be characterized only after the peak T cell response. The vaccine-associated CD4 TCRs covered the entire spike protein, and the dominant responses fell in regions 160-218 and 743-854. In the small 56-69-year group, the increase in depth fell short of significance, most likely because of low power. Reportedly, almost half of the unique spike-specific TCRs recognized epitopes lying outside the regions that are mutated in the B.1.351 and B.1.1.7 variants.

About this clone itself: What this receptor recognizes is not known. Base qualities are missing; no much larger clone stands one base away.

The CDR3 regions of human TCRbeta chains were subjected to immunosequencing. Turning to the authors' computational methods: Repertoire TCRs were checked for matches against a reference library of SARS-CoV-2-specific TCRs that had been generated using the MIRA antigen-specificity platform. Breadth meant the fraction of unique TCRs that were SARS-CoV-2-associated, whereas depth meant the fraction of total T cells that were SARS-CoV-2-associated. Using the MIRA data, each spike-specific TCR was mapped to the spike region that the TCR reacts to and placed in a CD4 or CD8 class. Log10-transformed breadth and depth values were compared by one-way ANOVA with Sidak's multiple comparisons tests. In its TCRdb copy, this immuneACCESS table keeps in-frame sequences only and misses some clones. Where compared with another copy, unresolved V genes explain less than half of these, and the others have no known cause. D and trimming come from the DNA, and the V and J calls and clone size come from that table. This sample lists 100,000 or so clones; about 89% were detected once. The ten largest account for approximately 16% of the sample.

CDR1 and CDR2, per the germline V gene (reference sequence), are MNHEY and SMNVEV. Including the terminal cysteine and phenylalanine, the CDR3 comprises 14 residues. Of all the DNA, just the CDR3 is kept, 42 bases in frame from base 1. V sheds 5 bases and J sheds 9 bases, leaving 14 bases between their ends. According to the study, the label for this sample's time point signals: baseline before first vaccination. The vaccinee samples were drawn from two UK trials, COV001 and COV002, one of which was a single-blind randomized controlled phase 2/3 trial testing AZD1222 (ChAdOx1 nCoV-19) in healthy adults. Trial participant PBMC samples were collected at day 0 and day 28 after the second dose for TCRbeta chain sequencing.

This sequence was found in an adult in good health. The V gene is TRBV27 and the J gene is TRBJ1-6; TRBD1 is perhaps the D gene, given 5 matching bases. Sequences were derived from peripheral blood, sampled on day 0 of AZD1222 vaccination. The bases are TGTGCCAGCAGTCCGGGACTGGATAGTTCACCCCTCCACTTT. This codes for CASSPGLDSSPLHF.